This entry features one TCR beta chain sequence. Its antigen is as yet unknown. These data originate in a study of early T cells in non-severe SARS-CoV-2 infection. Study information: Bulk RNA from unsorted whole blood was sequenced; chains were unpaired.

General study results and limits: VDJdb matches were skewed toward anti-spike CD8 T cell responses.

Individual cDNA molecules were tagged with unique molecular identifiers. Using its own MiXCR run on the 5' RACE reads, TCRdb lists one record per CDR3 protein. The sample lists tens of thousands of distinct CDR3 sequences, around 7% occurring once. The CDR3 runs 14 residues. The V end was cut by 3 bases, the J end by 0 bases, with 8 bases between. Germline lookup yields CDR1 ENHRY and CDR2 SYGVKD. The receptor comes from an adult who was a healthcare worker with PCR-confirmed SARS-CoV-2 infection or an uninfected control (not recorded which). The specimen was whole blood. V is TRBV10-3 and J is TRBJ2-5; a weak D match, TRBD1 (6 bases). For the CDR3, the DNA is TGTGCCATCAGTGAAACAGGGTACCAAGAGACCCAGTACTTC. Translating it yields CAISETGYQETQYF.